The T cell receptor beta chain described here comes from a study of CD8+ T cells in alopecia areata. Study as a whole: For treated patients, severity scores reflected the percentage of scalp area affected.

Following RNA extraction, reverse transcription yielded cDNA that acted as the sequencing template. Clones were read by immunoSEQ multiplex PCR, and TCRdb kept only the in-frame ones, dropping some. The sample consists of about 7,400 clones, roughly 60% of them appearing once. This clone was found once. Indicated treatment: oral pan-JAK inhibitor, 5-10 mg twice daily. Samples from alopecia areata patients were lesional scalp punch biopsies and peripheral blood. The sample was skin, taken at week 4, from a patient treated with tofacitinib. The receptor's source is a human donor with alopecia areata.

CDR3 coding DNA: TGCGCCAGCAGCTGGGTTTTTGGTCGCTACGAGCAGTACTTC. Protein product: CASSWVFGRYEQYF. This chain connects TRBV5-1 to TRBJ2-7; no definite D call. Trimming shortened V by 3 bases and J by 3 bases, and 13 bases separated the two germline ends. The CDR3 totals 14 residues. Germline assignment: CDR1 SGHRS and CDR2 YFSETQ.